The 8 T cell receptor beta chains reported below all come from one sample, sequenced in a study of shared clonotypes between healthy human individuals. The naive CD8 subset, CD45RO-negative cells positively selected for CCR7, excluded terminally differentiated effector memory CD45RA+ cells. Measured with immunoSEQ multiplex PCR; TCRdb has only the in-frame clones, and not every one. Of about 2.1 million clones listed, around 93% are singletons. The sample was naive CD8+ T cells from PBMCs. These receptors came from a man between 18 and 29 years old in good health. Some clones in this sample may be carry-over from other donors' samples.

The chain recombines TRBV28 with TRBJ1-1, with D hard to call. The CDR3 spans 14 residues. Germline V CDR1 and CDR2: MDHEN, SYDVKM. The V gene lost 3 bases and the J gene lost 0 bases, with 8 bases spanning the gap. The chain's CDR3 is CASSLAQMNTEAFF. CDR3 nucleotide sequence: TGTGCCAGCAGTTTGGCACAGATGAACACTGAAGCTTTCTTT.

The CDR3 loop reads CASSQVTGAGYEQYF. The CDR3, as DNA: TGCGCCAGCAGCCAAGTTACAGGGGCTGGCTACGAGCAGTACTTC. The chain combines TRBV4-1 with TRBJ2-7; TRBD1 matches at 7 bases. The CDR3 consists of 15 residues. The trim removed 1 base at V and 3 bases at J, leaving 6 bases unmatched. Looked up from germline, CDR1 is MGHRA and CDR2 is YSYEKL.

The chain is built from TRBV28 and TRBJ2-2; no reliable D call. Germline V lookup: CDR1 MDHEN, CDR2 SYDVKM. This CDR3 is 16 amino acids long. The ends were cut back, 4 bases at V and 5 bases at J, with 17 bases in the middle. DNA for the CDR3: TGTGCCAGCAGTTCCCCAACAGAATCCCTAACCGGGGAGCTGTTTTTT. As protein: CASSSPTESLTGELFF. The full variable domain, in which reference TRBV28 and TRBJ2-2 provide the parts outside the CDR3, is DVKVTQSSRYLVKRTGEKVFLECVQDMDHENMFWYRQDPGLGLRLIYFSYDVKMKEKGDIPEGYSVSREKKERFSLILESASTNQTSMYLCASSSPTESLTGELFFGEGSRLTVL.

This clone came up once. The CDR3 DNA sequence: TGTGCCACCAGCAGGGTCAGGGGGCGTGAGCCCCAGCATTTT. This gives the protein CATSRVRGREPQHF. The chain employs TRBV15 and TRBJ1-5; 8 bases align to TRBD1. The CDR3 runs 14 residues. The germline V gene encodes CDR1 LNHNV and CDR2 YYDKDF (reference sequence). The V segment lost 3 bases and the J segment 8 bases; nucleotides outside the gene matches: 6.

This chain uses TRBV19 with TRBJ1-2, with a tentative D call TRBD1 (5 bases). CDR3 length: 11 amino acids. CDR1 LNHDA and CDR2 SQIVND come from the germline V gene (reference sequence). V lost 8 bases and J lost 8, with 12 bases in between. CDR3 nucleotide sequence: TGTGCCAGTTTCGCAGGGATCGGCTACACCTTC. Translation gives CASFAGIGYTF.

This chain uses TRBV28 with TRBJ1-2; D remains unclear. Trimming stripped 8 bases from V and 4 bases from J, with 11 bases between. The length of the CDR3 is 12 residues. CDR1 MDHEN and CDR2 SYDVKM come from the germline V gene. The CDR3 spells CASFRPVYGYTF. DNA of the CDR3: TGTGCCAGCTTCAGACCGGTCTATGGCTACACCTTC.

The rearrangement joins TRBV19 to TRBJ2-5, with TRBD2 matching 8 bases. Germline loops: CDR1 LNHDA, CDR2 SQIVND (reference sequence). The CDR3 has 15 amino acids. Losses at the gene ends were 2 bases for V and 4 bases for J; bases not matched to a gene: 6. CDR3 sequence reads: CASSISRTSIETQYF. The DNA for the CDR3 is TGTGCCAGTAGTATAAGCCGGACTAGCATAGAGACCCAGTACTTC.

The rearrangement uses TRBV5-1 and TRBJ2-7; 9 positions match TRBD2. The CDR3 sequence is 16 residues long. With V trimmed by 3 bases and J by 5 bases, 12 bases remained unmatched. CDR1 is SGHRS and CDR2 is YFSETQ in the germline V gene. The CDR3 reads CASSSRVSSGDNEQYF. The DNA for the CDR3 is TGCGCCAGCAGCTCAAGAGTGTCTAGCGGGGACAACGAGCAGTACTTC.